The clone carrying this T cell receptor beta chain appeared a single time. Its antigen is not known. Indicated time point: newly diagnosed, previously untreated cHL patient sample. Magnetic negative selection was used to purify CD8+ T cells from thawed PBMCs. The sample belongs to a study of PD-1 blockade in classical Hodgkin lymphoma. Findings of the study overall: Causes of the repertoire differences remain undefined, possibly disease activity or prior therapy. It was reported that newly diagnosed patients had less baseline TCR diversity than healthy donors.

Here immunoSEQ multiplex PCR was the method, and the copy in TCRdb shows in-frame clones only, minus some. Of roughly 20,000 clones listed, just under 90% are singletons. Sequenced input: CD8+ T cells from blood. The origin of this receptor is a human donor with classical Hodgkin lymphoma.

CDR3 DNA: TGTGCCATCAGTGATGCGGGACAGCAAGAGACCCAGTACTTC. This codes for CAISDAGQQETQYF. V usage is TRBV10-3 and J usage is TRBJ2-5; a weak D match, TRBD1 (7 bases). The CDR3 loop spans 14 amino acids. Germline-derived CDR1 and CDR2 are ENHRY and SYGVKD. The ends were cut back, 3 bases at V and 2 bases at J, with 10 bases in the middle.